This T cell receptor (beta chain) is drawn from a study of blood T cell repertoires in COVID-19 (dated by TCRdb to about 2020). About the study as a whole: Samples covering the acute and convalescent phases of COVID-19 were provided by collaborators in the United States, Italy and Spain. The material from the prospective study consisted of cDNA or gDNA derived from T cells, B-cell-depleted T cells, or PBMCs. Deeply sampled blood TCRbeta repertoires from subjects exposed to, actively infected with, or recovered from COVID-19 were included in the dataset. The repertoires were released in a freely available public database meant as a resource for research on the immune response to SARS-CoV-2. Samples were obtained from the ongoing ImmuneRACE study (first 160 participants) and from about 1,300 subjects provided by 6 global collaborators. A de-identified subject ID, COVID-19 status, age in years and sex were almost always included in the sample metadata. Where available, HLA class I and class II types were obtained from metadata supplied by the sample provider rather than from assay-based typing.

Paper-wide results and their limitations: The amount of clinical and demographic metadata varied by source and participant and was provided uncurated.

The immunoSEQ Assay, a bias-controlled multiplex PCR, was used to amplify TCRbeta CDR3 regions from genomic DNA. As for the authors' bioinformatics: Within the assay, amplification of reference gene primers was used to estimate how many nucleated cells each sample contained. Sequence reads were collapsed and filtered to measure the absolute abundance of every unique TCRbeta CDR3 rearrangement. Productive Simpson clonality was computed per sample as the square root of Simpson's diversity index over productive rearrangements. TCRdb limited this immuneACCESS table to in-frame rearrangements with V and J called. A share of clones is missing; checked studies link under half to unresolved V genes, and the rest is unexplained. That table supplies the V and J calls and clone size; D and trimming were determined from the DNA. This sample is represented by around 120,000 clones; around four fifths of them were singletons. The ten largest account for more than 20% of the sample.

Whole blood was collected in K2EDTA tubes by collaborating institutions according to the institutions' own protocols. Collaborator samples were shipped for TCRbeta analysis as frozen whole blood, isolated PBMCs, or DNA extracted from either sample type. Concerning this clone: Its antigen target is currently unknown. The record has no base qualities; no much larger clone is one base away.

The specimen was peripheral blood. This sequence originates from a human donor in a cohort sampled during active COVID-19.

The CDR3 reads as follows: CASIPGQGFDEQFF. The DNA sequence is as follows: TGTGCCAGCATCCCGGGACAGGGGTTCGATGAGCAGTTCTTC. The V gene is TRBV7-2 and the J gene is TRBJ2-1; TRBD1 agrees with 10 junctional bases. As encoded in the germline V gene, CDR1 is SGHTA while CDR2 is FQGNSA. Spanning cysteine to phenylalanine, the CDR3 consists of 14 amino acids. The entry retains the CDR3 DNA only, 42 bases that are in frame from base 1. For this chain, trimming is 7 bases at the V end and 8 bases at the J end, and the number of junction bases without a gene match is 8. With the portions outside the CDR3 filled from the reference TRBV7-2 and TRBJ2-1 genes, the complete variable region becomes GAGVSQSPSNKVTEKGKDVELRCDPISGHTALYWYRQSLGQGLEFLIYFQGNSAPDKSGLPSDRFSAERTGGSVSTLTIQRTQQEDSAVYLCASIPGQGFDEQFFGPGTRLTVL.